The clone carrying this T cell receptor (beta chain) turned up a few times. The data were obtained in a study of breast tumors, draining lymph nodes, adjacent tissues. TCRdb ran MiXCR on the multiplex PCR reads and lists one entry per CDR3 protein. Found here are 60,000 to 65,000 distinct CDR3 sequences, less than 75% of them singletons; the top ten hold roughly 20%. Germline CDR1 reads MNHEY; CDR2 reads SVGAGI. CDR3 length: 20 residues. The ends lost 5 bases at V and 1 base at J; junction bases unmatched: 13. Sample: breast tumor tissue. The gene calls are TRBV6-5 and TRBJ2-3; 15 positions match TRBD2. This receptor was identified in a female donor with breast cancer. Some clones in this sample may be carry-over from other donors' samples. CDR3 sequence reads: CASSRGEGLAGGPGTDTQYF. The CDR3 coding sequence is TGTGCCAGCAGTCGAGGGGAAGGACTAGCGGGAGGGCCGGGCACAGATACGCAGTATTTT.